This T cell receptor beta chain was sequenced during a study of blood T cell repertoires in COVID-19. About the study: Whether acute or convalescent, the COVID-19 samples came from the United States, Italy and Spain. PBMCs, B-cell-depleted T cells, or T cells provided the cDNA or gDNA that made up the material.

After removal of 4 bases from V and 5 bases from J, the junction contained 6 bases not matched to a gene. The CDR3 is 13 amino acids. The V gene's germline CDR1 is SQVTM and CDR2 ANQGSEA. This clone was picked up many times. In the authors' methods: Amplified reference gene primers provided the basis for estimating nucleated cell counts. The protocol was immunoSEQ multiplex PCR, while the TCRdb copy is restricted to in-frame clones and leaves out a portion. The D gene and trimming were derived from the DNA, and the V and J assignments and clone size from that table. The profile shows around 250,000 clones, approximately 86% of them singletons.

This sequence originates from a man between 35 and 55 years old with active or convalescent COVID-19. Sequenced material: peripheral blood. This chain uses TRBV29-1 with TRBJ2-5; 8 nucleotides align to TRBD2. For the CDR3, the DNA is TGCAGCGTTGTGTCTAGCGGGTCGGAGACCCAGTACTTC. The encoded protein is CSVVSSGSETQYF.